The 27 T cell receptor beta chains listed next were all sequenced from one sample in a study of CD8+ T cells in alopecia areata. The sequencing template was cDNA reverse transcribed from extracted RNA. Assay: immunoSEQ multiplex PCR; the TCRdb copy retains only in-frame clones and omits some. Among 90,000 to 100,000 clones listed, 60% to 65% were seen once. This sample's treatment: oral pan-JAK inhibitor, 5-10 mg twice daily. Sequenced here: CD8+ T cells sorted from blood, sampled at week 4, from a patient treated with tofacitinib. All receptors derive from a human donor with alopecia areata.

The V and J genes are TRBV5-6 and TRBJ1-4, with D unclear. Germline loops: CDR1 SGHDT, CDR2 YYEEEE. Trimming removed 4 bases at V and 4 bases at J, with 5 bases between. The CDR3 has 12 residues. CDR3 DNA: TGTGCCAGCAGCGCGAATAATGAAAAACTGTTTTTT. Translating it yields CASSANNEKLFF.

CDR3 in DNA: TGTGCCAGCAGTTTAGGGGCAGGGGGGTACAATGAGCAGTTCTTC. It codes for CASSLGAGGYNEQFF. V and J are TRBV27 and TRBJ2-1, with D tentatively TRBD1 (7 bases). CDR1 and CDR2 (germline): MNHEY, SMNVEV (reference sequence). Trimming shortened V by 2 bases and J by 4 bases, and 12 bases separated the two germline ends. The length of the CDR3 is 15 residues.

This chain links TRBV27 with TRBJ2-4; D uncertain. Germline values: CDR1 MNHEY, CDR2 SMNVEV (reference sequence). The V end lost 2 bases, the J end lost 0 bases, and 5 bases lay between the germline ends. CDR3 length equals 14 residues. The CDR3 nucleotides read TGTGCCAGCAGTTTAAGTAGAGCCAAAAACATTCAGTACTTC. Residues: CASSLSRAKNIQYF.

The chain combines TRBV4-3 with TRBJ2-3, with 7 bases fitting TRBD2. The CDR3 is 16 amino acids. The ends lost 0 bases at V and 1 base at J; junction bases unmatched: 4. Germline V gene data show CDR1 as LGHNA and CDR2 as YSLEER. The DNA for the CDR3 is TGCGCCAGCAGCCAAGATTGGGGGAGGGGCACAGATACGCAGTATTTT. It specifies CASSQDWGRGTDTQYF.

Concerning this clone: One end of the junction fails to match germline, which may point to a read error. The V call is TRBV25-1, the J call TRBJ2-7; unclear D gene. The CDR3 is 11 residues long. Germline loops: CDR1 MGHDK, CDR2 SYGVNS. This CDR3 is CASRESYEQYF. The CDR3 DNA sequence: TGTGCCAGCAGGGAATCCTACGAGCAGTACTTC.

In this sample, this clone turned up a few times. The gene calls are TRBV7-2 and TRBJ2-5; D unclear. V was shortened by 4 bases and J by 5 bases, with 8 bases between the two germline ends. Germline lookup yields CDR1 SGHTA and CDR2 FQGNSA. There are 12 residues in the CDR3. CDR3 in amino acids: CASSSLGETQYF. CDR3 nucleotides: TGTGCCAGCAGCTCCCTAGGGGAGACCCAGTACTTC.

The chain is built from TRBV29-1 and TRBJ1-1; D ambiguous. CDR1 is SQVTM, CDR2 ANQGSEA, per germline. The V end lost 0 bases, the J end lost 4 bases, and 6 bases lay between the germline ends. CDR3 length: 12 amino acids. For the CDR3, the DNA is TGCAGCGTTGAAGACGTTGGCACTGAAGCTTTCTTT. This translates into CSVEDVGTEAFF.

In its sample, this clone was seen a few times. The chain couples TRBV29-1 to TRBJ2-1; D is undetermined. The CDR3 is 11 residues long. Germline loops: CDR1 SQVTM, CDR2 ANQGSEA. V was shortened by 5 bases and J by 6 bases, with 8 bases between the two germline ends. CDR3 in amino acids: CSVRSPNEQFF. The CDR3 region has the DNA TGCAGCGTTCGTTCCCCCAATGAGCAGTTCTTC.

The chain couples TRBV9 to TRBJ1-1, with D unclear. Trimming cost V 0 bases and J 1 base, with 7 bases left between them. The CDR3 totals 14 residues. The germline V gene encodes CDR1 SGDLS and CDR2 YYNGEE. The CDR3 DNA is TGTGCCAGCAGCGTAGGGAAGGGGAACACTGAAGCTTTCTTT. Protein sequence: CASSVGKGNTEAFF.

The chain links TRBV6-5 to TRBJ2-2; possibly TRBD2 for D (7 bases). Germline V gives CDR1 MNHEY, CDR2 SVGAGI. V lost 3 bases and J lost 4, with 12 bases in between. The CDR3 extends over 15 amino acids. In nucleotides, the CDR3 is TGTGCCAGCAGTTATTACGCGGGGGCCACCGGGGAGCTGTTTTTT. It codes for CASSYYAGATGELFF.

This clone occurred a few times. The chain employs TRBV29-1 and TRBJ1-2, with 9 bases aligning to TRBD1. Germline V gene sequence: CDR1 SQVTM, CDR2 ANQGSEA. Trimming took 4 bases from V and 5 from J; bases not matched to a gene: 5. The CDR3 covers 13 residues. The CDR3: CSVAETGGYGYTF. In nucleotides, the CDR3 is TGCAGCGTTGCGGAGACAGGGGGTTATGGCTACACCTTC. The whole variable domain, filled in from reference TRBV29-1 and TRBJ1-2, reads SAVISQKPSRDICQRGTSLTIQCQVDSQVTMMFWYRQQPGQSLTLIATANQGSEATYESGFVIDKFPISRPNLTFSTLTVSNMSPEDSSIYLCSVAETGGYGYTFGSGTRLTVV.

The chain employs TRBV4-3 and TRBJ1-1; D is uncertain. The CDR3 loop spans 14 amino acids. The germline CDR1 and CDR2 sequences are LGHNA and YSLEER. V was cut by 3 bases and J by 1 base, with 9 bases left in between. The CDR3 protein is CASSQGTENTEAFF. CDR3 coding DNA: TGCGCCAGCAGCCAGGGAACGGAGAACACTGAAGCTTTCTTT.

This clone has a single count. The CDR3 is CASRSWSYGYTF. The CDR3 bases are TGTGCCAGCAGATCCTGGTCCTATGGCTACACCTTC. J is TRBJ1-2 and V is TRBV27; D call uncertain. Germline V lookup: CDR1 MNHEY, CDR2 SMNVEV (reference sequence). V was cut by 6 bases and J by 4 bases, with 9 bases left in between. The CDR3 consists of 12 residues.

There are a few counts of this clone. J is TRBJ1-2 and V is TRBV9; TRBD1 matches 11 bases. V shed 4 bases, J shed 6 bases, and the junction held 14 bases outside the gene matches. The CDR3 has 17 residues. Germline assignment: CDR1 SGDLS and CDR2 YYNGEE. The CDR3 sequence is CASSLTSGTGGRNGYTF. As DNA, the CDR3 is TGTGCCAGCAGCTTAACATCCGGGACAGGGGGTAGAAATGGCTACACCTTC.

The gene calls are TRBV19 and TRBJ2-3; 8 positions match TRBD1. V lost 4 bases, J lost 1 base, and 4 bases stayed unmatched. The CDR3 consists of 15 residues. CDR1 and CDR2 (germline): LNHDA, SQIVND (reference sequence). CDR3 residues: CASSNQGARTDTQYF. CDR3 nucleotide sequence: TGTGCCAGTAGTAATCAGGGGGCGCGCACAGATACGCAGTATTTT.

V is TRBV20-1 and J is TRBJ2-7; D unclear. CDR1 DFQATT and CDR2 SNEGSKA come from the germline V gene (reference sequence). The V gene lost 4 bases and the J gene lost 5 bases, with 0 bases spanning the gap. CDR3 length equals 8 residues. This chain's CDR3 is CSANEQYF. The CDR3 DNA reads TGCAGTGCTAACGAGCAGTACTTC.

V is TRBV30 and J is TRBJ2-3; D ambiguous. The V end lost 2 bases, the J end lost 1 base, and 4 bases lay between the germline ends. There are 12 residues in the CDR3. Looked up from germline, CDR1 is GTSNPN and CDR2 is SVGIG (reference sequence). The CDR3 region is CAWSSGTDTQYF. For the CDR3, the DNA is TGTGCCTGGAGTAGCGGCACAGATACGCAGTATTTT. The full variable domain, its missing parts supplied by reference TRBV30 and TRBJ2-3, is SQTIHQWPATLVQPVGSPLSLECTVEGTSNPNLYWYRQAAGRGLQLLFYSVGIGQISSEVPQNLSASRPQDRQFILSSKKLLLSDSGFYLCAWSSGTDTQYFGPGTRLTVL.

The genes are TRBV5-6 and TRBJ1-2; D unclear. The CDR3 has 11 residues. Germline loops: CDR1 SGHDT, CDR2 YYEEEE. V dropped 4 bases and J dropped 4 bases, with 5 bases sitting between them. CDR3 amino acids: CASSASYGYTF. The CDR3 DNA reads as TGTGCCAGCAGCGCCTCCTATGGCTACACCTTC.

The V and J genes are TRBV4-2 and TRBJ2-5; D remains unclear. Deletions cut 0 bases from V and 2 bases from J, with 7 bases between. The germline V gene encodes CDR1 LGHNA and CDR2 YNFKEQ. This CDR3 has 14 amino acids. Here the CDR3 reads CASSQDNGQETQYF. The CDR3 DNA follows: TGTGCCAGCAGCCAAGATAACGGACAAGAGACCCAGTACTTC.

With respect to this clone: Other nucleotide sequences from this sample produce the same CDR3. The V and J genes are TRBV29-1 and TRBJ2-7; possibly TRBD1 for D (6 bases). CDR1 SQVTM and CDR2 ANQGSEA come from the germline V gene. CDR3 size: 11 residues. V lost 3 bases to trimming and J lost 3 bases, with 6 bases between them. The CDR3 coding sequence is TGCAGCGTTGAGGACAGCTACGAGCAGTACTTC. It yields the protein CSVEDSYEQYF.

This clone appeared a few times. The rearrangement joins TRBV5-8 to TRBJ2-3, with 9 bases matching TRBD1. Trimming removed 3 bases from V and 0 bases from J; junction bases left unmatched: 2. The CDR3 contains 15 residues. CDR1 SGHTS and CDR2 YDEGEE come from the germline V gene. The CDR3 region has the DNA TGTGCCAGCAGCTCCGGGACAGGGAGCACAGATACGCAGTATTTT. This sequence encodes CASSSGTGSTDTQYF.

This clone has more than one count but fewer than ten. V usage is TRBV2 and J usage is TRBJ2-5, with TRBD1 as a possible D gene (5 bases). CDR1 SNHLY and CDR2 FYNNEI come from the germline V gene. The CDR3 is 13 amino acids. The V end lost 4 bases, the J end lost 4 bases, and 10 bases lay between the germline ends. Here the CDR3 DNA reads TGTGCCAGCAGTGGTTCAGGGCGAGAGACCCAGTACTTC. The encoded protein is CASSGSGRETQYF.

The chain employs TRBV7-9 and TRBJ2-6, with D hard to call. The V gene's germline CDR1 is SEHNR and CDR2 FQNEAQ (reference sequence). The CDR3 sequence is 15 residues long. The V gene lost 5 bases and the J gene lost 0 bases, with 8 bases spanning the gap. CDR3 nucleotides: TGTGCCAGCAGCCCCTATAGCTCTGGGGCCAACGTCCTGACTTTC. Its translation is CASSPYSSGANVLTF.

The chain recombines TRBV7-8 with TRBJ2-7; perhaps TRBD1 as D (6 bases). Looked up from germline, CDR1 is SGHVS and CDR2 is FQNEAQ. Trimming cost V 5 bases and J 3 bases, with 17 bases left between them. CDR3 length: 15 amino acids. DNA for the CDR3: TGTGCCAGCAGCGGTGAGACAGGCGAAGTCTACGAGCAGTACTTC. Its translation is CASSGETGEVYEQYF.

The rearrangement joins TRBV27 to TRBJ2-2, with 8 positions matching TRBD1. Unmatched junction bases numbered 4, after V lost 1 base and J lost 6 bases. The CDR3 covers 15 residues. Germline CDR1 is MNHEY and CDR2 is SMNVEV (reference sequence). CDR3 sequence (DNA): TGTGCCAGCAGTTTATTCCAGGGGGCGGCCGGGGAGCTGTTTTTT. It codes for CASSLFQGAAGELFF.

The gene calls are TRBV13 and TRBJ2-7; the D is unclear. The length of the CDR3 is 12 residues. Germline values: CDR1 PRHDT, CDR2 FYEKMQ (reference sequence). V was trimmed by 4 bases and J by 3 bases, leaving 7 bases between them. CDR3: CASSSPNYEQYF. CDR3 sequence (DNA): TGTGCCAGCAGCTCACCGAACTACGAGCAGTACTTC.

V and J are TRBV6-5 and TRBJ2-1, with D possibly TRBD1 on 6 matching bases. Germline-derived CDR1 and CDR2 are MNHEY and SVGAGI. The CDR3 is made up of 15 amino acids. V lost 6 bases to trimming and J lost 4 bases, with 16 bases between them. The CDR3 DNA reads as TGTGCCAGCAGCCCTCAGGGGCCGAATTACAATGAGCAGTTCTTC. Encoded protein: CASSPQGPNYNEQFF.